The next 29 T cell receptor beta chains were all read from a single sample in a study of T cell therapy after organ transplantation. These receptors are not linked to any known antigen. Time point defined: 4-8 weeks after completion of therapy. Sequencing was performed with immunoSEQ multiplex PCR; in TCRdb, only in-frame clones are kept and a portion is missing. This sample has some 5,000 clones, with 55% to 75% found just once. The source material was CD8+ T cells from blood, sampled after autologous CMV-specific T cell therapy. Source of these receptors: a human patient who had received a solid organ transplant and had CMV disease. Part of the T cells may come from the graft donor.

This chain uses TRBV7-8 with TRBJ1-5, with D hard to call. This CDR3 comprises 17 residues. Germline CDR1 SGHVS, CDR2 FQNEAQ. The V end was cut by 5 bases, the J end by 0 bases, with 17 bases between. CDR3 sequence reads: CASSELEPTYSNQPQHF. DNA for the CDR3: TGTGCCAGCAGCGAGTTGGAGCCGACTTATAGCAATCAGCCCCAGCATTTT.

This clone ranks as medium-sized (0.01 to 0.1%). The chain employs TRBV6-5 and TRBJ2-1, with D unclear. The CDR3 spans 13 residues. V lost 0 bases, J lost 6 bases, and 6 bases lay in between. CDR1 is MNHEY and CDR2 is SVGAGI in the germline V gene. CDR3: CASSYSNINEQFF. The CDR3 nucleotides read TGTGCCAGCAGTTACTCGAATATCAATGAGCAGTTCTTC.

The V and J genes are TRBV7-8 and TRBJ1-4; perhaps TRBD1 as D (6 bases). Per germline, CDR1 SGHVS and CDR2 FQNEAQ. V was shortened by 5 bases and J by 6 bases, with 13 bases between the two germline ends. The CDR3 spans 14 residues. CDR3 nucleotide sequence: TGTGCCAGCAGCCTAACAGGGACCGATGAAAAACTGTTTTTT. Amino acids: CASSLTGTDEKLFF.

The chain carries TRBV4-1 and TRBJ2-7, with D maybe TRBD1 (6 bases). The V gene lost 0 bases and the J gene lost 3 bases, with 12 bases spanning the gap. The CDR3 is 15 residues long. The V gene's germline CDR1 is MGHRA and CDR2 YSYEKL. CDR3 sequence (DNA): TGCGCCAGCAGCCAAGATGTAGGGGGTTTCTACGAGCAGTACTTC. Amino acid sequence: CASSQDVGGFYEQYF.

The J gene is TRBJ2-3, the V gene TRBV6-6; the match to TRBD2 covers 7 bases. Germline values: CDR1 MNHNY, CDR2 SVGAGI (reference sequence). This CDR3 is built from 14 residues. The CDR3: CASGMLADTDTQYF. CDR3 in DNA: TGTGCAAGCGGGATGCTAGCGGACACAGATACGCAGTATTTT.

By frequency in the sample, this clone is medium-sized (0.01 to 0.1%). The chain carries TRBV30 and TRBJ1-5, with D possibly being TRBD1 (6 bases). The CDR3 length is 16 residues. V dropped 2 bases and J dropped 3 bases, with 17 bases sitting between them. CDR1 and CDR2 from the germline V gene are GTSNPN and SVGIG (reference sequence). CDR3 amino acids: CAWSPRNGQHNQPQHF. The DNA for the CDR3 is TGTGCCTGGAGTCCCCGAAACGGACAGCACAATCAGCCCCAGCATTTT.

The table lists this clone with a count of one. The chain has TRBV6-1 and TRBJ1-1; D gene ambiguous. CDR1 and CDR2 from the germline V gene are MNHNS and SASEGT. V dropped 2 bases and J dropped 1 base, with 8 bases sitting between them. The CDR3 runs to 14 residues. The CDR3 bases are TGTGCCAGCAGTGAATCACCAAGGAACACTGAAGCTTTCTTT. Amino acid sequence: CASSESPRNTEAFF.

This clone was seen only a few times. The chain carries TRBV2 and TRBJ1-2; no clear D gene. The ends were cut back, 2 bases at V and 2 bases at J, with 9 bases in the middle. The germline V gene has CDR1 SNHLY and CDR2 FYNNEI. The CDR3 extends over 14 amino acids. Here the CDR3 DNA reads TGTGCCAGCAGTGAACCGGCTATCAACTATGGCTACACCTTC. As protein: CASSEPAINYGYTF.

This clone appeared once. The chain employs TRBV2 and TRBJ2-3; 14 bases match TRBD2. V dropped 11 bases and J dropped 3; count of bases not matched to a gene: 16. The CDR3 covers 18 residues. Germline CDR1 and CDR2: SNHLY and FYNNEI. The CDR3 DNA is TGTGCCGGCCACGAGGGACTAGCGGGAGAGGTTGGTACAGATACGCAGTATTTT. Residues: CAGHEGLAGEVGTDTQYF. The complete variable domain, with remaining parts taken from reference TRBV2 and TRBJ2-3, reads EPEVTQTPSHQVTQMGQEVILRCVPISNHLYFYWYRQILGQKVEFLVSFYNNEISEKSEIFDDQFSVERPDGSNFTLKIRSTKLEDSAMYFCAGHEGLAGEVGTDTQYFGPGTRLTVL.

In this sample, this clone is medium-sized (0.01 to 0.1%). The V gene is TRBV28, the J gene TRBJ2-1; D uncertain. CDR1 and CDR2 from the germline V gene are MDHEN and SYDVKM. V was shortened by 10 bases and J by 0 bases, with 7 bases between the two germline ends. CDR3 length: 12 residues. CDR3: CATRGSYNEQFF. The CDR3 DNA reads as TGTGCCACCAGAGGCTCCTACAATGAGCAGTTCTTC.

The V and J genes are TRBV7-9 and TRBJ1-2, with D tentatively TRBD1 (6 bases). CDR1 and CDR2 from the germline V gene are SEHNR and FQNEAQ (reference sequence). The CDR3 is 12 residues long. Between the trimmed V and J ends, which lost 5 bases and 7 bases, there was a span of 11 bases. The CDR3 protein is CASSKRTVGYTF. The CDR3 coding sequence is TGTGCCAGCAGCAAAAGGACAGTTGGCTACACCTTC. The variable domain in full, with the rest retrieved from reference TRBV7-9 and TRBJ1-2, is DTGVSQNPRHKITKRGQNVTFRCDPISEHNRLYWYRQTLGQGPEFLTYFQNEAQLEKSRLLSDRFSAERPKGSFSTLEIQRTEQGDSAMYLCASSKRTVGYTFGSGTRLTVV.

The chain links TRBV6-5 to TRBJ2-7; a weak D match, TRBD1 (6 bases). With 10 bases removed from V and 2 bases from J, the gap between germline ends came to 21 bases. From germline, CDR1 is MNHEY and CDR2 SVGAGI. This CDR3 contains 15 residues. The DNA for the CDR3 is TGTGCCACCCGAATAGGGGACAACGGGGCCTACGAGCAGTACTTC. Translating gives CATRIGDNGAYEQYF.

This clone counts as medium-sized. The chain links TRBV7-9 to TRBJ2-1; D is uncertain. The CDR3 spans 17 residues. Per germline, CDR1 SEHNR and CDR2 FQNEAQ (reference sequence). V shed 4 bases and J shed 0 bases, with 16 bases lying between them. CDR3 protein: CASSSLGESPSYNEQFF. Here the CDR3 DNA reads TGTGCCAGCAGCTCCCTCGGAGAAAGTCCCTCCTACAATGAGCAGTTCTTC.

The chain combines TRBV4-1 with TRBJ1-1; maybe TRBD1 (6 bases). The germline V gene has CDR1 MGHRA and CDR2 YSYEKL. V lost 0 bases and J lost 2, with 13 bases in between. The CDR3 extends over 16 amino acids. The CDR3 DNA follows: TGCGCCAGCAGCCAAGACGACAGGCTCTTAAACACTGAAGCTTTCTTT. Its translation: CASSQDDRLLNTEAFF.

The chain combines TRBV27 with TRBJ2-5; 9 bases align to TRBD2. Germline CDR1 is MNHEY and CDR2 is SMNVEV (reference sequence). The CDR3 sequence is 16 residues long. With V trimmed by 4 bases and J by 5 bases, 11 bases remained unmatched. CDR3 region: CASSSKLAGVGETQYF. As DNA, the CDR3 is TGTGCCAGCAGTTCGAAGTTAGCGGGAGTGGGGGAGACCCAGTACTTC.

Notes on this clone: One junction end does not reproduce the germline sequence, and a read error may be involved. CDR3 nucleotide sequence: TGTGCCAGCAGTTCCTTGGGTGACAGGGCGAGCTACAATGAGCAGTTCTTC. It yields the protein CASSSLGDRASYNEQFF. The genes are TRBV10-3 and TRBJ2-1; TRBD1 agrees at 7 bases. Germline V gene sequence: CDR1 ENHRY, CDR2 SYGVKD. The CDR3 contains 17 residues.

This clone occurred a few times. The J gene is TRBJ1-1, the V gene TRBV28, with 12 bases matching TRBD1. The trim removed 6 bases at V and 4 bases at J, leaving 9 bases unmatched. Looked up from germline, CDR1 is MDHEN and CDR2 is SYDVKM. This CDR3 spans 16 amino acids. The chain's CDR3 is CASSSTGTGGRTEAFF. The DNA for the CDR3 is TGTGCCAGCAGCTCAACCGGGACAGGGGGCCGCACTGAAGCTTTCTTT.

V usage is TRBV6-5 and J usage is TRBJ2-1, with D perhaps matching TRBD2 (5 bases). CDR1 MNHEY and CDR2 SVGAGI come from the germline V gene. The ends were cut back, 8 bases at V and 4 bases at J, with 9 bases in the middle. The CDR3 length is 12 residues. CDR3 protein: CASADLYNEQFF. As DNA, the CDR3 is TGTGCCAGCGCGGACTTATACAATGAGCAGTTCTTC.

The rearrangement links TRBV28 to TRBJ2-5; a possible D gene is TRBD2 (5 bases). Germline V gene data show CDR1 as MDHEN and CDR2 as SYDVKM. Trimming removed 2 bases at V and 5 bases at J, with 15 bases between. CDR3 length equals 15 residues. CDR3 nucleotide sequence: TGTGCCAGCAGTTTAACGGCACGCCGAGGGGAGACCCAGTACTTC. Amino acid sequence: CASSLTARRGETQYF.

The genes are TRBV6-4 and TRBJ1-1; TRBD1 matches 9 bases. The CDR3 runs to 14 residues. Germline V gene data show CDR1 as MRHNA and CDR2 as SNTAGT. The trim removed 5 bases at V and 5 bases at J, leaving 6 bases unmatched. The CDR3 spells CASSTAQGATEAFF. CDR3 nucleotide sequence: TGTGCCAGCAGTACGGCACAGGGGGCTACTGAAGCTTTCTTT.

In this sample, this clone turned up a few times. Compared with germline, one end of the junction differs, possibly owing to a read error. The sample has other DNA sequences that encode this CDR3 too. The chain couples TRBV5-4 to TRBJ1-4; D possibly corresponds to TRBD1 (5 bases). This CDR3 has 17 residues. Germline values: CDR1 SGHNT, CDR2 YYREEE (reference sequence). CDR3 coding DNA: TGCGCCAGCAGCCAAGATGGGCGGGAGGGGTACGGGGAAAAACTGTTTTTT. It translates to CASSQDGREGYGEKLFF. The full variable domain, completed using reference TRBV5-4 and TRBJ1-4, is ETGVTQSPTHLIKTRGQQVTLRCSSQSGHNTVSWYQQALGQGPQFIFQYYREEENGRGNFPPRFSGLQFPNYSSELNVNALELDDSALYLCASSQDGREGYGEKLFFGSGTQLSVL.

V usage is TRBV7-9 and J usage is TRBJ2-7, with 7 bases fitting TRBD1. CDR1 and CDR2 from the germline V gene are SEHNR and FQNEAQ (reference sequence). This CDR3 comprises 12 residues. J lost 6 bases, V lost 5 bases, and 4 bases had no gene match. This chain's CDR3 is CASSLRTGEQYF. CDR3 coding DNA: TGTGCCAGCAGCCTGCGGACAGGCGAGCAGTACTTC.

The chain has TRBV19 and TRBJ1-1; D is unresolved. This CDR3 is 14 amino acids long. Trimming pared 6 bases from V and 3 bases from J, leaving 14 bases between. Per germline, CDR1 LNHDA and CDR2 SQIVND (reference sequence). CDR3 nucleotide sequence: TGTGCCAGTAGCCCAATGGACTACGACACTGAAGCTTTCTTT. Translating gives CASSPMDYDTEAFF.

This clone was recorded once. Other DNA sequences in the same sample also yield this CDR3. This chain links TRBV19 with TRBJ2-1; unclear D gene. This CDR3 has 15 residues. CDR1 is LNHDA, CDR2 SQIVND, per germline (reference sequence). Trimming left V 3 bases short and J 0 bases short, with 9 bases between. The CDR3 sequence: CASSIGSSSYNEQFF. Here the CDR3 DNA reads TGTGCCAGTAGTATCGGGTCCAGCTCCTACAATGAGCAGTTCTTC.

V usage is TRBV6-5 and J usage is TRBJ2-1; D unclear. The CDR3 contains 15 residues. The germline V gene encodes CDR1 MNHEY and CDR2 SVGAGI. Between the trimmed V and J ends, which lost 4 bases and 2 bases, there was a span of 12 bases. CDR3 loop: CASSSSGGAYNEQFF. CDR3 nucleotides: TGTGCCAGCAGTTCTTCCGGCGGAGCCTACAATGAGCAGTTCTTC.

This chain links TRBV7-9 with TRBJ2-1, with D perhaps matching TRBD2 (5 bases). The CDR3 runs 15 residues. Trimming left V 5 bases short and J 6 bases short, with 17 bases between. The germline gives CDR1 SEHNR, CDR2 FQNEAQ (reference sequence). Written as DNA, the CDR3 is TGTGCCAGCAGCGGATATACTAGAGCTCGCAATGAGCAGTTCTTC. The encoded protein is CASSGYTRARNEQFF.

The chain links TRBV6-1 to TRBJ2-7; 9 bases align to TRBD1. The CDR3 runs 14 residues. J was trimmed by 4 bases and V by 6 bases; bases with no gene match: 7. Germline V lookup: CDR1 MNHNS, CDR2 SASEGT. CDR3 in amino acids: CASRQGAERYEQYF. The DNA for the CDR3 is TGTGCCAGCAGACAGGGGGCGGAGAGGTACGAGCAGTACTTC.

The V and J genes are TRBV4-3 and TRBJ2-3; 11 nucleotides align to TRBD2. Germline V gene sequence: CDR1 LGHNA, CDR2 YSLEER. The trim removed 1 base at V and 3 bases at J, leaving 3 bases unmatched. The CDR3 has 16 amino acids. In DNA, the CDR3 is TGCGCCAGCAGCCAAGGGACTAGCGGGTCAACAGATACGCAGTATTTT. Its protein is CASSQGTSGSTDTQYF.

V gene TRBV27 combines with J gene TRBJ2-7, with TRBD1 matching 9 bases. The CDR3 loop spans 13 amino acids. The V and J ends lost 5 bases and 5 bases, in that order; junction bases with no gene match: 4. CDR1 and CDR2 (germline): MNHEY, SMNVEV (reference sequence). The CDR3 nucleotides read TGTGCCAGCAGTCCTGGGACAGGGAACGAGCAGTACTTC. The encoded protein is CASSPGTGNEQYF.